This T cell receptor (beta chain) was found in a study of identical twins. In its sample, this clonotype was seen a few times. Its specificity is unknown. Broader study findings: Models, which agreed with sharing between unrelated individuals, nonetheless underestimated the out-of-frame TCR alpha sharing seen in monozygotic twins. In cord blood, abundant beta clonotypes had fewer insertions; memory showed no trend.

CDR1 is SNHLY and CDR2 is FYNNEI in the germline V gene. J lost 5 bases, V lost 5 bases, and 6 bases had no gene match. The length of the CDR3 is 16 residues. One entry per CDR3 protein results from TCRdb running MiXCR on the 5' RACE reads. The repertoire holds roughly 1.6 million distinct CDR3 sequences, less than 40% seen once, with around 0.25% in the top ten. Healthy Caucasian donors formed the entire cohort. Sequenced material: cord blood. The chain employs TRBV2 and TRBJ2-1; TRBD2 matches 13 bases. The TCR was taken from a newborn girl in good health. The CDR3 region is CASSWTSGSSDNEQFF. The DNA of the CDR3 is TGTGCCAGCAGTTGGACTAGCGGGAGTTCCGACAATGAGCAGTTCTTC. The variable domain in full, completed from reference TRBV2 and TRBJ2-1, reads EPEVTQTPSHQVTQMGQEVILRCVPISNHLYFYWYRQILGQKVEFLVSFYNNEISEKSEIFDDQFSVERPDGSNFTLKIRSTKLEDSAMYFCASSWTSGSSDNEQFFGPGTRLTVL.